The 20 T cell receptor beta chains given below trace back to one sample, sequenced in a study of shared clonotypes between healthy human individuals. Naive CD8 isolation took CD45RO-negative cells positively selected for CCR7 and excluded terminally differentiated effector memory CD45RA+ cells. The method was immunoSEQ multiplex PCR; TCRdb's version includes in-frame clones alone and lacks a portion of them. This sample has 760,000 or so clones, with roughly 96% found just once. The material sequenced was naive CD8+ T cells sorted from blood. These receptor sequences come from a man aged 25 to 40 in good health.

The CDR3 coding sequence is TGTGCCAGCACCGCGATTAAAAATGAGCAGTTCTTC. Translated: CASTAIKNEQFF. The chain uses TRBV7-9 and TRBJ2-1; the D is unclear. The CDR3 extends over 12 amino acids. Trimming took 7 bases from V and 7 from J, leaving 11 bases between them. Germline V gene sequence: CDR1 SEHNR, CDR2 FQNEAQ (reference sequence).

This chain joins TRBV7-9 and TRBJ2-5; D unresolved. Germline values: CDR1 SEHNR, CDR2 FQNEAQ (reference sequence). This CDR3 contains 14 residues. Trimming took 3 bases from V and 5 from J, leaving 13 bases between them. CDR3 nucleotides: TGTGCCAGCAGCTTGTCAGAAGGGTGGGAGACCCAGTACTTC. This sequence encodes CASSLSEGWETQYF.

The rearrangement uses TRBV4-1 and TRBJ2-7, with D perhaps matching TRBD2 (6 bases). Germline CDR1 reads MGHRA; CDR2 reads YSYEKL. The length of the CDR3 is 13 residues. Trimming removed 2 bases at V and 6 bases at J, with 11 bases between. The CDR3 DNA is TGCGCCAGCAGCCAAACGGGACTGAGCGAGCAGTACTTC. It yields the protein CASSQTGLSEQYF.

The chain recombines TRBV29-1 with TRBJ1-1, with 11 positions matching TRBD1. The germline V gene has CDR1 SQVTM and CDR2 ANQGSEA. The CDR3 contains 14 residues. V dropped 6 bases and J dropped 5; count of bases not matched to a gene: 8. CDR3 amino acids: CSVNRGQGATEAFF. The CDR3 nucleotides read TGCAGCGTGAACCGAGGACAGGGGGCGACTGAAGCTTTCTTT. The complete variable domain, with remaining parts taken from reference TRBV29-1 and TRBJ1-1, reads SAVISQKPSRDICQRGTSLTIQCQVDSQVTMMFWYRQQPGQSLTLIATANQGSEATYESGFVIDKFPISRPNLTFSTLTVSNMSPEDSSIYLCSVNRGQGATEAFFGQGTRLTVV.

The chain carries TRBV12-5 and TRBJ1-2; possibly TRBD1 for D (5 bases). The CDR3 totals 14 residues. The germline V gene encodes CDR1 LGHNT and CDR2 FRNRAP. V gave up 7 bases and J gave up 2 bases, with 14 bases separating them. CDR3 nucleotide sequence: TGTGCTAGTGCCTGGGGGGAGCAGAACTATGGCTACACCTTC. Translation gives CASAWGEQNYGYTF.

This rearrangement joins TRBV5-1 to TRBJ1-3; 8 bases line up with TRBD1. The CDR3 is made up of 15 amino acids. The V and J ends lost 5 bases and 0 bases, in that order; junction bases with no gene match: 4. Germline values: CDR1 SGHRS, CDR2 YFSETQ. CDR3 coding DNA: TGCGCCAGCAGTCGAGACAGGGGCTCTGGAAACACCATATATTTT. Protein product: CASSRDRGSGNTIYF.

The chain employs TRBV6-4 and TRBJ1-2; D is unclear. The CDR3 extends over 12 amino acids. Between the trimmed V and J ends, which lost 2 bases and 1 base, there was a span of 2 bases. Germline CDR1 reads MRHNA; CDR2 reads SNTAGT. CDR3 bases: TGTGCCAGCAGTGACAATAACTATGGCTACACCTTC. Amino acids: CASSDNNYGYTF.

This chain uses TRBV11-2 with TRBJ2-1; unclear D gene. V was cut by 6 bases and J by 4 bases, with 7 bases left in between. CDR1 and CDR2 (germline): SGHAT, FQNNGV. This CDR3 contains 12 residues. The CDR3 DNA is TGTGCCAGCAGATTTGGGTACAATGAGCAGTTCTTC. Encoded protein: CASRFGYNEQFF.

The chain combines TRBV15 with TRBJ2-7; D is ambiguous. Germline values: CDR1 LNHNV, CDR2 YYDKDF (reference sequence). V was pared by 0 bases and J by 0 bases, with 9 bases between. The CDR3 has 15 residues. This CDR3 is CATSREGPSSYEQYF. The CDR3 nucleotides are TGTGCCACCAGCAGAGAAGGGCCGAGCTCCTACGAGCAGTACTTC.

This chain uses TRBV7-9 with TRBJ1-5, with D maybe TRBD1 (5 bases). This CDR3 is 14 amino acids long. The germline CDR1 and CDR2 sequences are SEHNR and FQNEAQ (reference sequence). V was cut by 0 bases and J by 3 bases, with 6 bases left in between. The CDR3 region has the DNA TGTGCCAGCAGCTTAGCGACAGTCAATCAGCCCCAGCATTTT. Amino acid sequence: CASSLATVNQPQHF.

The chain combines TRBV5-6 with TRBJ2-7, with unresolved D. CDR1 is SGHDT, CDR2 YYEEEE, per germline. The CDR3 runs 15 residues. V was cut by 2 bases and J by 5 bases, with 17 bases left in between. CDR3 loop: CASSFGLGLGHEQYF. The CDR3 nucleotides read TGTGCCAGCAGCTTCGGTCTCGGGTTGGGCCACGAGCAGTACTTC.

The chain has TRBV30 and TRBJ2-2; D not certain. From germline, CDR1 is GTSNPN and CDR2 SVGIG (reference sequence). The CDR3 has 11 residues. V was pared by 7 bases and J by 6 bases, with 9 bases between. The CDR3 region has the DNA TGTGCCTCTTCTGACCCCGGGGAGCTGTTTTTT. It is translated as CASSDPGELFF. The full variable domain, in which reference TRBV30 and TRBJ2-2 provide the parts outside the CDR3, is SQTIHQWPATLVQPVGSPLSLECTVEGTSNPNLYWYRQAAGRGLQLLFYSVGIGQISSEVPQNLSASRPQDRQFILSSKKLLLSDSGFYLCASSDPGELFFGEGSRLTVL.

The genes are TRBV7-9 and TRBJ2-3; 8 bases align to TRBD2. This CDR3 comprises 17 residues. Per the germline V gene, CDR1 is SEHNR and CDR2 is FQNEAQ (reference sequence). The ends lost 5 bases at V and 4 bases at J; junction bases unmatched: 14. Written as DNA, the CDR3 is TGTGCCAGCAGCGATTGGGCTAGCGGGCGAGGAGCAGATACGCAGTATTTT. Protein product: CASSDWASGRGADTQYF.

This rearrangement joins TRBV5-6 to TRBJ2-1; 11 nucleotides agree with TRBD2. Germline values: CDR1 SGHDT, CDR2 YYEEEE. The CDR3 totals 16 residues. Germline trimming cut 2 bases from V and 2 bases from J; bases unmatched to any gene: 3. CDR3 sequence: CASSFPSGGTYNEQFF. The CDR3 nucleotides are TGTGCCAGCAGCTTCCCTAGCGGGGGGACCTACAATGAGCAGTTCTTC.

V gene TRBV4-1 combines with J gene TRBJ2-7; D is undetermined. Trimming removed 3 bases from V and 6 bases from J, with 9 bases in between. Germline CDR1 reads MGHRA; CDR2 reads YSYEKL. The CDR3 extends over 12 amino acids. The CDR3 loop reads CASSQTLGEQYF. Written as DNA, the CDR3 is TGCGCCAGCAGCCAGACGCTAGGCGAGCAGTACTTC.

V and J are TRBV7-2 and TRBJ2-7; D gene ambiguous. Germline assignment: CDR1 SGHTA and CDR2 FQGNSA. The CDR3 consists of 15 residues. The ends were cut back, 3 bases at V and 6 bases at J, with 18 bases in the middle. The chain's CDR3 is CASSFFIGPSPEQYF. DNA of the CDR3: TGTGCCAGCAGCTTTTTTATAGGACCGTCTCCCGAGCAGTACTTC. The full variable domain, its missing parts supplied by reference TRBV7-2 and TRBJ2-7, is GAGVSQSPSNKVTEKGKDVELRCDPISGHTALYWYRQSLGQGLEFLIYFQGNSAPDKSGLPSDRFSAERTGGSVSTLTIQRTQQEDSAVYLCASSFFIGPSPEQYFGPGTRLTVT.

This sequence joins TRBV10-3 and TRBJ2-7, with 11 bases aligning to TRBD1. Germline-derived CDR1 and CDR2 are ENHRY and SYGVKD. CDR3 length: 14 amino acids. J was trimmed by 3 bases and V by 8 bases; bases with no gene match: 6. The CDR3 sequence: CAIQTGTGGYEQYF. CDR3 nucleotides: TGTGCCATCCAGACCGGGACAGGGGGCTACGAGCAGTACTTC.

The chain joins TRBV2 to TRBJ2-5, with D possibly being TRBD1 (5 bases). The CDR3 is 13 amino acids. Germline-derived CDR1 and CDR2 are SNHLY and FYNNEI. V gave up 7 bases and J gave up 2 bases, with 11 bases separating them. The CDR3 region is CASMGPLQETQYF. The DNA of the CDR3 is TGTGCCAGCATGGGGCCCCTACAAGAGACCCAGTACTTC.

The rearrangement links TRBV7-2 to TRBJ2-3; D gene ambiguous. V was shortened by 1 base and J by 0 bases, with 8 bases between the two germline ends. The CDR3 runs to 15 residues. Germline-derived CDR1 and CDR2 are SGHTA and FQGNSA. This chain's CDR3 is CASSLGGESTDTQYF. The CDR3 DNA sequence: TGTGCCAGCAGCTTAGGGGGTGAGAGCACAGATACGCAGTATTTT.

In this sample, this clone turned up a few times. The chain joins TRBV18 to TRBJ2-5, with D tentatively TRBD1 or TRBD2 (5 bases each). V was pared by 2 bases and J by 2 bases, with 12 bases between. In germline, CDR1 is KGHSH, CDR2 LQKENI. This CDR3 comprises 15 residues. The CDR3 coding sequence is TGTGCCAGCTCACCAAGCCGGGGCTCGCAAGAGACCCAGTACTTC. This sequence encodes CASSPSRGSQETQYF. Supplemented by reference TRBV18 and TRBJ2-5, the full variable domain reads NAGVMQNPRHLVRRRGQEARLRCSPMKGHSHVYWYRQLPEEGLKFMVYLQKENIIDESGMPKERFSAEFPKEGPSILRIQQVVRGDSAAYFCASSPSRGSQETQYFGPGTRLLVL.